The 10 T cell receptor beta chains below all came from one sample that was sequenced in a study of regulatory T cells in long-lasting Graves disease. With iRepertoire HTBI primers and Arm-PCR of CDR3 regions, TCR beta libraries were built. Each CDR3 protein gets one entry after TCRdb re-called the multiplex PCR reads with MiXCR. The sample holds under 500,000 distinct CDR3 sequences, 16% seen once. Regarding time point: newly diagnosed GD, antithyroid drugs for less than 3 months. Preparation of the TCR library used RNA extracted from PBMCs. The data were also submitted as part of a second study, on T cells in Graves' hyperthyroidism and ophthalmopathy.

The starting material was peripheral blood mononuclear cells (PBMCs), obtained at new diagnosis, from a patient treated with antithyroid drugs. These receptor sequences come from a woman aged 25 to 39 with Graves disease.

This clonotype has a count of ten or more. The V call is TRBV3-1, the J call TRBJ1-4; D gene uncertain. CDR1 is LGHDT and CDR2 is YNNKEL in the germline V gene (reference sequence). With 4 bases removed from V and 5 bases from J, the gap between germline ends came to 11 bases. This CDR3 comprises 14 residues. The CDR3 is CASSLRDGNEKLFF. The CDR3 DNA follows: TGTGCCAGCAGCCTCCGGGATGGGAATGAAAAACTGTTTTTT.

This clonotype occurred many times. The chain links TRBV15 to TRBJ2-5; no clear D. This CDR3 has 14 residues. Trimming shortened V by 1 base and J by 2 bases, and 8 bases separated the two germline ends. Per germline, CDR1 LNHNV and CDR2 YYDKDF (reference sequence). The CDR3 protein is CATSRGIDQETQYF. CDR3 in DNA: TGTGCCACCAGCAGAGGTATTGATCAAGAGACCCAGTACTTC.

This clonotype was seen only a few times. The gene calls are TRBV19 and TRBJ2-3; the D gene is possibly TRBD2 (5 bases). The V end was cut by 8 bases, the J end by 1 base, with 19 bases between. The CDR3 is 16 residues long. Germline V gene sequence: CDR1 LNHDA, CDR2 SQIVND (reference sequence). The CDR3, as DNA: TGTGCCAGTGCCCCCGGGGATAGCGAAGGCACAGATACGCAGTATTTT. Residues: CASAPGDSEGTDTQYF.

This clonotype was picked up many times. The genes are TRBV6-2 or TRBV6-3 and TRBJ1-1; TRBD1 matches 7 bases. Germline-derived CDR1 and CDR2 are MNHEY and SVGEGT. This CDR3 contains 13 residues. After removal of 7 bases from V and 6 bases from J, the junction contained 8 bases not matched to a gene. CDR3 DNA: TGTGCCAGCACGGAGGGGGCTCTCGCTGAAGCTTTCTTT. Protein product: CASTEGALAEAFF.

This clonotype showed up many times. The V gene is TRBV2, the J gene TRBJ2-5, with D tentatively TRBD1 or TRBD2 (6 bases each). From germline, CDR1 is SNHLY and CDR2 FYNNEI. Trimming pared 6 bases from V and 4 bases from J, leaving 15 bases between. This CDR3 has 14 residues. This chain's CDR3 is CASRAQRGAETQYF. The CDR3 bases are TGTGCCAGCAGGGCCCAGAGGGGGGCAGAGACCCAGTACTTC.

This clonotype was observed a few times. The V and J genes are TRBV3-1 and TRBJ2-5; 7 nucleotides agree with TRBD2. Germline CDR1 and CDR2: LGHDT and YNNKEL (reference sequence). The J segment lost 5 bases and the V segment lost 2 bases, leaving 11 bases of the junction unmatched. The CDR3 is 16 residues long. This chain's CDR3 is CASSQRGGRRRETQYF. The CDR3 nucleotides read TGTGCCAGCAGCCAAAGGGGCGGGAGAAGGAGGGAGACCCAGTACTTC.

With respect to this clonotype: A read error may be the cause here, since a much bigger clone is one base away. Given the absence of the conserved phenylalanine or tryptophan at the CDR3 end, a read error is likely. The CDR3 DNA reads TGCGCCAGCAGCCAAGTCCCTAGCGGGAGGGTAGATACGCAGTATGTT. Residues: CASSQVPSGRVDTQYV. V usage is TRBV4-3 and J usage is TRBJ2-3; 12 nucleotides match TRBD2. There are 16 residues in the CDR3. Trimming cost V 1 base and J 5 bases; bases outside gene matches: 4. Looked up from germline, CDR1 is LGHNA and CDR2 is YSLEER.

This clonotype was seen just once. A read error likely explains this, since a far larger clone differs by one base. The chain couples TRBV7-9 to TRBJ2-3; D unresolved. The CDR3 contains 14 residues. The germline gives CDR1 SEHNR, CDR2 FQNEAQ (reference sequence). The CDR3 bases are TGTGCCAGCAGCTTAGATCAGAGCACAGATACGCAGTGTTTT. It specifies CASSLDQSTDTQCF.

In regard to this clonotype: This may be a read error, as it is one base from a much larger clone. The CDR3 DNA is TGCAGTGCTAGCGGCGGGGGTCACTACGAGCAGTTCTTC. Translation gives CSASGGGHYEQFF. The V and J genes are TRBV20-1 and TRBJ2-1; 7 bases are a match to TRBD2. Trimming cost V 3 bases and J 10 bases; bases outside gene matches: 9. The CDR3 consists of 13 residues. Germline V gene data show CDR1 as DFQATT and CDR2 as SNEGSKA (reference sequence).

This clonotype has at least ten counts. J is TRBJ2-3 and V is TRBV11-2; tentatively, D is TRBD1 (5 bases). Germline CDR1 and CDR2: SGHAT and FQNNGV. Trimming took 3 bases from V and 0 from J, leaving 7 bases between them. The CDR3 contains 14 residues. The CDR3 region has the DNA TGTGCCAGCAGCTTTAGGGGAAGCACAGATACGCAGTATTTT. It codes for CASSFRGSTDTQYF.